A single sample gave rise to the 2 T cell receptor beta chains below, sequenced in a study of cytomegalovirus exposure and HLA in healthy donors. Amplification used 60 Vbeta primers and 13 Jbeta primers. Clones were read by immunoSEQ multiplex PCR, and TCRdb kept only the in-frame ones, dropping some. The profile shows 150,000 to 200,000 clones, less than 90% of them singletons. The sample consisted of PBMCs. The receptor source for this set is a boy younger than 10 in good health and CMV-seronegative.

Only a few counts were recorded for this clone. The rearrangement uses TRBV6-1 and TRBJ1-2; D might be TRBD1 (5 bases). Trimming pared 1 base from V and 0 bases from J, leaving 15 bases between. The CDR3 spans 17 residues. Germline loops: CDR1 MNHNS, CDR2 SASEGT. In nucleotides, the CDR3 is TGTGCCAGCAGTGAAGTAAGGGGCCGCTTCTCTAACTATGGCTACACCTTC. As protein: CASSEVRGRFSNYGYTF.

The rearrangement uses TRBV6-6 and TRBJ2-7, with D perhaps matching TRBD2 (5 bases). The germline CDR1 and CDR2 sequences are MNHNY and SVGAGI (reference sequence). The CDR3 has 16 amino acids. V gave up 2 bases and J gave up 7 bases, with 21 bases separating them. CDR3 bases: TGTGCCAGCAGTTACCAGGTGCGGAGAGGACCGGGAGAGCAGTACTTC. Translating gives CASSYQVRRGPGEQYF.